This TCR beta chain was identified during a study of beta chain features in type 1 diabetes. At the level of the study: Patients shared similar age, gender and cell yields with healthy donors. General study results and limits: Within patients, naive, central memory and Treg TCRB repertoires seemed more similar than within healthy donors. For Type 1 diabetes patients, all four CD4+ subsets carried TCRB CDR3s that were moderately but significantly shorter.

Every donor had blood drawn once into heparin, around 120 mL on average. Sequenced material consisted of expressed TCRB transcripts (all of the isolated RNA was reverse transcribed). Data came from immunoSEQ multiplex PCR; TCRdb stores just in-frame clones and leaves some out. The sample yields 300,000 to 400,000 clones, 7% to 9% seen once. Many counts were recorded for this clone. Its antigen is currently unknown. CDR1 and CDR2 (germline): ENHRY, SYGVKD. Between the trimmed V and J ends, which lost 7 bases and 4 bases, there was a span of 10 bases. The length of the CDR3 is 12 residues. The receptor was derived from a woman aged 18-29 years in good health. The chain is built from TRBV10-3 and TRBJ1-2; tentatively, D is TRBD1 (6 bases). The sequenced sample consisted of central memory CD4+ T cells from blood. CDR3 in DNA: TGTGCCATCAACGGACAGTCCTATGGCTACACCTTC. Translation gives CAINGQSYGYTF.